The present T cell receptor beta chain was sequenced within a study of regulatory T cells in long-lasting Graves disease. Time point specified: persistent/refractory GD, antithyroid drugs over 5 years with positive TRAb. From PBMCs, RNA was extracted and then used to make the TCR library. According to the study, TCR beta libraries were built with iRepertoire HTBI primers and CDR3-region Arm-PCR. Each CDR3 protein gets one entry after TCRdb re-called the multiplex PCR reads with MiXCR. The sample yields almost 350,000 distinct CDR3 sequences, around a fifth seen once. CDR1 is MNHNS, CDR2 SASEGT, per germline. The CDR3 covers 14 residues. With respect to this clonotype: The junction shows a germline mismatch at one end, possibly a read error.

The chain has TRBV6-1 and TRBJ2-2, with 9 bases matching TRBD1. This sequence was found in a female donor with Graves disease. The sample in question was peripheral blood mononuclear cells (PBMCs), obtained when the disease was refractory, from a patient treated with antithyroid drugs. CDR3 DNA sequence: TGTGCCAGCACCACCGGGACAGGGTCCGGGGAGCTGTCTTTT. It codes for CASTTGTGSGELSF.